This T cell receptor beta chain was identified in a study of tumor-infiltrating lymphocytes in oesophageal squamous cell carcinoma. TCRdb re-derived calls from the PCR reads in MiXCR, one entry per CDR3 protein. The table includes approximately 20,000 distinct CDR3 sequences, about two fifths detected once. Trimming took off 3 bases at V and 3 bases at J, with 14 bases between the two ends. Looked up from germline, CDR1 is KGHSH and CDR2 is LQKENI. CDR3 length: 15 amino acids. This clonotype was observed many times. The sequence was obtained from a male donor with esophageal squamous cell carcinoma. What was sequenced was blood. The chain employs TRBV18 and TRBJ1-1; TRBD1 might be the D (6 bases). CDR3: CASSPTGTGYTEAFF. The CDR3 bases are TGTGCCAGCTCACCTACAGGGACCGGATACACTGAAGCTTTCTTT.